The clone carrying this T cell receptor (beta chain) was detected once. The sample comes from a study of blood T cell repertoires in COVID-19. Study-level background: Italy, Spain and the United States were the sources of the convalescent and acute COVID-19 samples. The cDNA or gDNA used as material had been derived from T cells, B-cell-depleted T cells, or PBMCs.

Study processing details: Counts of nucleated cells, estimated from reference gene primer amplification, were obtained. Produced via immunoSEQ multiplex PCR; TCRdb's table is partial and in-frame only. V and J calls and clone size come straight from that table; D and trimming were deduced from the DNA. The sample carries 200,000 to 300,000 clones, 70% to 90% recorded once. CDR3 length equals 13 residues. From germline, CDR1 is ENHRY and CDR2 SYGVKD. V was pared by 4 bases and J by 6 bases, with 5 bases of the junction left unmatched. The chain is built from TRBV10-3 and TRBJ2-5; 7 nucleotides align to TRBD1. The specimen was peripheral blood. The receptor's source is a woman aged 60-75 years with COVID-19, enrolled during active disease. CDR3 protein: CAISGQGLQTQYF. CDR3 DNA: TGTGCCATCAGTGGACAGGGCTTGCAGACCCAGTACTTC.